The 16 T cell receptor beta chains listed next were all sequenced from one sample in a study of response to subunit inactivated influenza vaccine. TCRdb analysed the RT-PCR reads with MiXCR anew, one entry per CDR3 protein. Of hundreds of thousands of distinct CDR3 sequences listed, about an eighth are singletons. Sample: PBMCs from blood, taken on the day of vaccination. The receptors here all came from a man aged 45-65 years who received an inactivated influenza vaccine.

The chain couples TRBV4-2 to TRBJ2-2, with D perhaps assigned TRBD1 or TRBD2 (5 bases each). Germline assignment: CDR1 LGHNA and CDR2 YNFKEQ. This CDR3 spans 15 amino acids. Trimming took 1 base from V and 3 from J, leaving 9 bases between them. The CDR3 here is CASSQALGDTGELFF. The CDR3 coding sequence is TGTGCCAGCAGCCAAGCTTTGGGGGACACCGGGGAGCTGTTTTTT.

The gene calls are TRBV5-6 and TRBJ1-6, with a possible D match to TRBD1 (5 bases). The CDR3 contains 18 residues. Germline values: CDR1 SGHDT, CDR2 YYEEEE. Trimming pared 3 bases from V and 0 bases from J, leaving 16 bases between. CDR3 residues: CASSYRDPMSSYNSPLHF. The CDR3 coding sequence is TGTGCCAGCAGCTACCGGGACCCAATGAGCTCCTATAATTCACCCCTCCACTTT. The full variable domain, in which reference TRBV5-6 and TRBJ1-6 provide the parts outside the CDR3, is DAGVTQSPTHLIKTRGQQVTLRCSPKSGHDTVSWYQQALGQGPQFIFQYYEEEERQRGNFPDRFSGHQFPNYSSELNVNALLLGDSALYLCASSYRDPMSSYNSPLHFGNGTRLTVT.

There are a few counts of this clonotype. The CDR3 spells CASSRTGGSIVEQYF. Here the CDR3 DNA reads TGCGCCAGCAGCCGGACCGGCGGGTCTATTGTCGAGCAGTACTTC. V gene TRBV4-3 combines with J gene TRBJ2-7, with a tentative D call TRBD2 (5 bases). Between the trimmed V and J ends, which lost 4 bases and 6 bases, there was a span of 19 bases. The CDR3 covers 15 residues. Germline values: CDR1 LGHNA, CDR2 YSLEER.

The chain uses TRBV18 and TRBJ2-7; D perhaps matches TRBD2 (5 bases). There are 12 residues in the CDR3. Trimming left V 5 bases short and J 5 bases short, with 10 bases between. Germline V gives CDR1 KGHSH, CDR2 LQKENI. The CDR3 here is CASSARVDEQYF. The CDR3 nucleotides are TGTGCCAGCTCAGCGAGGGTAGACGAGCAGTACTTC. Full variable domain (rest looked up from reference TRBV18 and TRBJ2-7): NAGVMQNPRHLVRRRGQEARLRCSPMKGHSHVYWYRQLPEEGLKFMVYLQKENIIDESGMPKERFSAEFPKEGPSILRIQQVVRGDSAAYFCASSARVDEQYFGPGTRLTVT.

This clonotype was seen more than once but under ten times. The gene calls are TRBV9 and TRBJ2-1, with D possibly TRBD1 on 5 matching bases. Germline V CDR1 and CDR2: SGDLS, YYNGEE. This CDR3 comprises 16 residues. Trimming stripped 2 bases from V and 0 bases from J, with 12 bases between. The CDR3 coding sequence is TGTGCCAGCAGCGTGGGGCTCAGAAGCTCCTACAATGAGCAGTTCTTC. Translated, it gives CASSVGLRSSYNEQFF.

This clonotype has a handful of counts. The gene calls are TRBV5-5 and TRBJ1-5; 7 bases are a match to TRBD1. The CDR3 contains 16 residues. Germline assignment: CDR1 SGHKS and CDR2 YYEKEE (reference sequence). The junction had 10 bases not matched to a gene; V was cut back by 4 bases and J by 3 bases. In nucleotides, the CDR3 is TGTGCCAGCAGCCACCTAACAGGGGATGTCAATCAGCCCCAGCATTTT. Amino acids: CASSHLTGDVNQPQHF.

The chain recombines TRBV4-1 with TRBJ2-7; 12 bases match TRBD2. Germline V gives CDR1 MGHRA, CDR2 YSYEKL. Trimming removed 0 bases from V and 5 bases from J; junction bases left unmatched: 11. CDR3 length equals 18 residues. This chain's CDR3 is CASSQDRGTSGGLNEQYF. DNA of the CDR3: TGCGCCAGCAGCCAAGATAGGGGAACTAGCGGGGGGCTCAACGAGCAGTACTTC.

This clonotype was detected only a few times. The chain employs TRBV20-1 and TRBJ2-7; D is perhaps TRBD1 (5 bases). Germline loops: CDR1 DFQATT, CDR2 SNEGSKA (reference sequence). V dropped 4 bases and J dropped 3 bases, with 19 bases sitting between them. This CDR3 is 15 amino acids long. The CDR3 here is CSANSNQGTIYEQYF. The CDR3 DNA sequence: TGCAGTGCTAATAGTAACCAGGGCACAATCTACGAGCAGTACTTC.

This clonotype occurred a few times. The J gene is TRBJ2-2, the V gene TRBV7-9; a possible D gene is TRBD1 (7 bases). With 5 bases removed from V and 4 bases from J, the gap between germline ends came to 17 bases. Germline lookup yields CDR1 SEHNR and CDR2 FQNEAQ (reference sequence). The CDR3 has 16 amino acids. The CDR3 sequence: CASSPIRGAFTGELFF. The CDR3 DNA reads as TGTGCCAGCAGCCCCATCAGGGGGGCGTTCACCGGGGAGCTGTTTTTT.

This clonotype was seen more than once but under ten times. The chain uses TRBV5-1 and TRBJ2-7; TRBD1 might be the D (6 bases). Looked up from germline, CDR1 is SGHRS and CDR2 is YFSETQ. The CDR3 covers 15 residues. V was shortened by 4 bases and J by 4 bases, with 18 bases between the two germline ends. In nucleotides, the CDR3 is TGCGCCAGCAGCCGAGATACCGGGACACAATACGAGCAGTACTTC. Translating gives CASSRDTGTQYEQYF. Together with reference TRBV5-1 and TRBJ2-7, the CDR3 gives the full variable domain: KAGVTQTPRYLIKTRGQQVTLSCSPISGHRSVSWYQQTPGQGLQFLFEYFSETQRNKGNFPGRFSGRQFSNSRSEMNVSTLELGDSALYLCASSRDTGTQYEQYFGPGTRLTVT.

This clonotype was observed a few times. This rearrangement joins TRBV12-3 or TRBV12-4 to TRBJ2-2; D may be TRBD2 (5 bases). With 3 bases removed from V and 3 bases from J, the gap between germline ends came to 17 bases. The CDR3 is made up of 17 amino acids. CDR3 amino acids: CASSFPGSFVDTGELFF. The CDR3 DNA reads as TGTGCCAGCAGTTTCCCGGGGTCCTTTGTAGACACCGGGGAGCTGTTTTTT.

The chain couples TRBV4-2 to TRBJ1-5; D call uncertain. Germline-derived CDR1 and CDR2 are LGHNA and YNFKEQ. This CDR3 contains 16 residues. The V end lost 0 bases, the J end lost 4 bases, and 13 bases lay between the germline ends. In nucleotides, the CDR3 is TGTGCCAGCAGCCAAGACAGGTCCCGCGGTAATCAGCCCCAGCATTTT. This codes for CASSQDRSRGNQPQHF.

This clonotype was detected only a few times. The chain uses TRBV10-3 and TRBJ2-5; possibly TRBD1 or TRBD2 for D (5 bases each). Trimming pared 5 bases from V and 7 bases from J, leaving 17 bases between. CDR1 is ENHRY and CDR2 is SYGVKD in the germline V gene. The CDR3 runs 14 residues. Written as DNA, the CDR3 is TGTGCCATCAGTCATTCATGGGACGGACGGACCCAGTACTTC. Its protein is CAISHSWDGRTQYF.

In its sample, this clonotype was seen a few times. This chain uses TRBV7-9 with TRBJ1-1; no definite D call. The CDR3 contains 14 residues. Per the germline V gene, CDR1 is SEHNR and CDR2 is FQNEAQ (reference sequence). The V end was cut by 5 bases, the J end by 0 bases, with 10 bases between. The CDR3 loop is CASSISNLNTEAFF. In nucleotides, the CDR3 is TGTGCCAGCAGCATCAGTAATCTGAACACTGAAGCTTTCTTT.

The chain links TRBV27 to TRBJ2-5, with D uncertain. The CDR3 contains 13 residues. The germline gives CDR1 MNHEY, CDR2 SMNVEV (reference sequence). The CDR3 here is CVSSPGTQETQYF. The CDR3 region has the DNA TGTGTCTCCTCCCCGGGCACCCAAGAGACCCAGTACTTC.

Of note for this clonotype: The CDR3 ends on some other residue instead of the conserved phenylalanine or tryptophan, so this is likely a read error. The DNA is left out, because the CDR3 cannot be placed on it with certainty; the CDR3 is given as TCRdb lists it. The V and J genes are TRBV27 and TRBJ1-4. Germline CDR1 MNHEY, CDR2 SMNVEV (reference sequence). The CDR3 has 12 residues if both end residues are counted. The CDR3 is CASTRHPRSGFL.